Presented here are 8 T cell receptor beta chains from one specimen sequenced in a study of shared clonotypes between healthy human individuals. The data were produced by immunoSEQ multiplex PCR, yet TCRdb's version contains in-frame clones alone and is incomplete. The sample carries roughly 2 million clones, 90% to 97% recorded once. The sequenced sample consisted of naive CD4+ T cells sorted from blood. As to subset: CD45RA+ positively selected. These receptors all come from a man aged 18-30 years in good health.

The chain has TRBV4-1 and TRBJ2-7, with 9 bases identical to TRBD1. The CDR3 totals 16 residues. Germline V gene sequence: CDR1 MGHRA, CDR2 YSYEKL. The trim removed 0 bases at V and 5 bases at J, leaving 8 bases unmatched. For the CDR3, the DNA is TGCGCCAGCAGCCAAGAATCCTACCGACAGGGGGACGAGCAGTACTTC. Amino acid sequence: CASSQESYRQGDEQYF.

The chain couples TRBV5-6 to TRBJ2-7, with 7 bases matching TRBD1. The CDR3 extends over 15 amino acids. The V gene's germline CDR1 is SGHDT and CDR2 YYEEEE. The trim removed 6 bases at V and 2 bases at J, leaving 11 bases unmatched. The CDR3 sequence: CASILKRGPTYEQYF. CDR3 sequence (DNA): TGTGCCAGCATCCTAAAAAGGGGGCCCACCTACGAGCAGTACTTC. Supplemented by reference TRBV5-6 and TRBJ2-7, the full variable domain reads DAGVTQSPTHLIKTRGQQVTLRCSPKSGHDTVSWYQQALGQGPQFIFQYYEEEERQRGNFPDRFSGHQFPNYSSELNVNALLLGDSALYLCASILKRGPTYEQYFGPGTRLTVT.

The rearrangement uses TRBV21-1 and TRBJ2-7; no check of the table's D call, TRBD1, against the DNA was made. TRBV21-1 is annotated as a pseudogene. The CDR3 consists of 17 residues. The DNA for the CDR3 is TGTGCCAGCAGCACCCGGCTACAGGGAAATTGTAAAGACGAGCAGTACTTC. Protein product: CASSTRLQGNCKDEQYF.

The CDR3 DNA sequence: TGTGCCAAGATTTCTGCCTACGAGCAGTACTTC. Amino acids: CAKISAYEQYF. This chain links TRBV10-3 with TRBJ2-7; D unclear. V was pared by 10 bases and J by 2 bases, with 9 bases between. Germline CDR1 is ENHRY and CDR2 is SYGVKD. CDR3 length equals 11 residues.

The V call is TRBV6-6, the J call TRBJ1-2; TRBD1 matches 9 bases. Germline values: CDR1 MNHNY, CDR2 SVGAGI (reference sequence). The CDR3 loop spans 16 amino acids. With 0 bases clipped from V and 7 bases from J, the junction kept 9 bases outside the gene matches. DNA for the CDR3: TGTGCCAGCAGTTACTCCTCCGGGACAGGGCCGGGTGGCTACACCTTC. Translating gives CASSYSSGTGPGGYTF.

This clone was seen only once. V is TRBV5-4 and J is TRBJ2-1; 9 bases are a match to TRBD2. J lost 5 bases, V lost 5 bases, and 11 bases had no gene match. CDR1 SGHNT and CDR2 YYREEE come from the germline V gene (reference sequence). The CDR3 loop spans 16 amino acids. The CDR3 nucleotides read TGTGCCAGCAGACCGCGGGCTAGCGGGGATGACAATGAGCAGTTCTTC. Its protein is CASRPRASGDDNEQFF.

The V and J genes are TRBV7-9 and TRBJ2-5, with D perhaps being TRBD1 or TRBD2 (5 bases each). Germline V gene data show CDR1 as SEHNR and CDR2 as FQNEAQ (reference sequence). CDR3 length equals 13 residues. Trimming removed 5 bases at V and 4 bases at J, with 11 bases between. CDR3 sequence reads: CASSAAGTETQYF. CDR3 DNA sequence: TGTGCCAGCAGCGCTGCCGGGACAGAGACCCAGTACTTC. Full variable domain (rest looked up from reference TRBV7-9 and TRBJ2-5): DTGVSQNPRHKITKRGQNVTFRCDPISEHNRLYWYRQTLGQGPEFLTYFQNEAQLEKSRLLSDRFSAERPKGSFSTLEIQRTEQGDSAMYLCASSAAGTETQYFGPGTRLLVL.

The chain recombines TRBV2 with TRBJ1-2, with unresolved D. The CDR3 length is 12 residues. CDR1 and CDR2 (germline): SNHLY, FYNNEI. V gave up 2 bases and J gave up 7 bases, with 8 bases separating them. Written as DNA, the CDR3 is TGTGCCAGCAGTGAAAGCGCAGTTGGCTACACCTTC. Encoded protein: CASSESAVGYTF.